This entry features one T cell receptor beta chain sequence. The data originate from a study of CD8+ T cells in alopecia areata. As for the study in general: For treated patients, severity scores reflected the percentage of scalp area affected.

Sequencing relied on a cDNA template that was reverse transcribed from extracted RNA. TCRdb's copy holds only in-frame clones and misses some; the assay was immunoSEQ multiplex PCR. The data hold 200,000 to 250,000 clones, with about 40% observed a single time. As to treatment: oral pan-JAK inhibitor, 5-10 mg twice daily. The receptor comes from a human donor with alopecia areata. The starting material was CD4+ T cells sorted from blood, obtained at approximately week 36, from a patient treated with tofacitinib.

The CDR3 loop reads CAWNSGANVLTF. CDR3 coding DNA: TGTGCCTGGAACTCTGGGGCCAACGTCCTGACTTTC. The genes are TRBV30 and TRBJ2-6; D unresolved. The CDR3 totals 12 residues. Germline V lookup: CDR1 GTSNPN, CDR2 SVGIG (reference sequence). The ends were cut back, 4 bases at V and 0 bases at J, with 1 base in the middle.